The table lists the clone carrying this TCR beta chain with many counts. Its antigen is currently unknown. Graves' hyperthyroidism was deemed stable absent ophthalmopathy progression within 18 months. Template material for amplifying TCR beta CDR3 regions consisted of RNA transcripts. With the HTBI primer set, the TCR CDR3 went through a first round of RT-PCR. TCRdb re-analysed the multiplex PCR reads in MiXCR, keeping a single row per CDR3 protein. The table has around 190,000 distinct CDR3 sequences, about 17% seen once. This entry belongs to a study of T cells in Graves' hyperthyroidism and ophthalmopathy. There are 15 residues in the CDR3. Trimming removed 5 bases from V and 4 bases from J; junction bases left unmatched: 8. Germline loops: CDR1 MNHNS, CDR2 SASEGT. Study results and limitations: Through a model of 13 V-J features, ophthalmopathy was separated from stable hyperthyroidism.

Material: blood. The V call is TRBV6-1, the J call TRBJ1-2; 9 bases map to TRBD1. The receptor was derived from a woman in her forties or fifties with Graves' hyperthyroidism. The CDR3 spells CASSSWTGVGYGYTF. In nucleotides, the CDR3 is TGTGCCAGCAGTTCTTGGACAGGGGTGGGCTATGGCTACACCTTC.